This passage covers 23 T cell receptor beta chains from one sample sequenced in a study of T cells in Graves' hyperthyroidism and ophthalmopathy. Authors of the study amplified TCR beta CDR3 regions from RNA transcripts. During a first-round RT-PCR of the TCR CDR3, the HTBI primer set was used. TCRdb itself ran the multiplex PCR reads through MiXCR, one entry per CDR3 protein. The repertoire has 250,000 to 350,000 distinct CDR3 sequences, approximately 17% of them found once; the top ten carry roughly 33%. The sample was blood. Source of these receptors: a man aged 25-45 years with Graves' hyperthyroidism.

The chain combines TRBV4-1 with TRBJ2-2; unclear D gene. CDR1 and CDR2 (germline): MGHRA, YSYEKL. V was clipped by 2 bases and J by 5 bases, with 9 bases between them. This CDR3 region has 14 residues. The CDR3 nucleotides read TGCGCCAGCAGCCAACGATTGGGGACCGGGGAGCTGTTTTTT. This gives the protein CASSQRLGTGELFF.

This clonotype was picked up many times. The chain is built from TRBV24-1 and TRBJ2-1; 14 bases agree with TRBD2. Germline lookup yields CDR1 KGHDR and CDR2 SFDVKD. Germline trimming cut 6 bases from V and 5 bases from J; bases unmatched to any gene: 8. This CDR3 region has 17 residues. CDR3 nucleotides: TGTGCCACCAGTCCCGGGACTAGCGGGGGAGGGGACAATGAGCAGTTCTTC. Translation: CATSPGTSGGGDNEQFF.

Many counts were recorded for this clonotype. CDR3 DNA: TGTGCCAGCAGTTACCTAAGGGGCCACTACAATGAGCAGTTCTTC. It translates to CASSYLRGHYNEQFF. The chain has TRBV6-5 and TRBJ2-1; perhaps TRBD1 as D (5 bases). The CDR3 loop spans 15 amino acids. Germline loops: CDR1 MNHEY, CDR2 SVGAGI. Trimming cost V 2 bases and J 3 bases, with 11 bases left between them.

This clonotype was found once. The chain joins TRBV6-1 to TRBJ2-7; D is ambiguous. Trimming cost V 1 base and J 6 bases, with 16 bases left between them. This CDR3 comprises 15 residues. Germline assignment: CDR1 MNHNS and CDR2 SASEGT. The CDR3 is CASSEGPGPETEQYF. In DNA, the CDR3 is TGTGCCAGCAGTGAAGGTCCAGGACCAGAGACCGAGCAGTACTTC.

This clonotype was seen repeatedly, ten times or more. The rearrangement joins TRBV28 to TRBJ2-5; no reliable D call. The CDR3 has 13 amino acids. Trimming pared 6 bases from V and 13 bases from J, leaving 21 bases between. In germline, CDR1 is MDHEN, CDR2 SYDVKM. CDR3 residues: CASRGPTLARPYF. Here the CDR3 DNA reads TGTGCCAGCAGAGGTCCTACTCTGGCTCGCCCGTACTTC.

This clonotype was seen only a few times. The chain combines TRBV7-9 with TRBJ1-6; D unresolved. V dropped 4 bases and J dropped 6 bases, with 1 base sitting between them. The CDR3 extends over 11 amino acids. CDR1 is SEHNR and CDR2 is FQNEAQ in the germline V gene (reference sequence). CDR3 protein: CASSSNSPLHF. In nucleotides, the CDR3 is TGTGCCAGCAGCTCTAATTCACCCCTCCACTTT.

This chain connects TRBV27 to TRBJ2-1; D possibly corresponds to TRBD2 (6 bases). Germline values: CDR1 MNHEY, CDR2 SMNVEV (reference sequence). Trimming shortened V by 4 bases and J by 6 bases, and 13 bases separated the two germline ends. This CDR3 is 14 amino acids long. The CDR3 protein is CASSSAEGGNEQFF. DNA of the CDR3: TGTGCCAGCAGTTCCGCTGAGGGAGGCAATGAGCAGTTCTTC.

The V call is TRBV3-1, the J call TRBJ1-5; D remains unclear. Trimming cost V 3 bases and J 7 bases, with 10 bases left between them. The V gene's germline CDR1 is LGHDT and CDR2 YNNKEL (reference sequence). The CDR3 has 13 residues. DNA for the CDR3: TGTGCCAGCAGCCACCTGGTAAAGCAGCCCCAGCATTTT. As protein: CASSHLVKQPQHF.

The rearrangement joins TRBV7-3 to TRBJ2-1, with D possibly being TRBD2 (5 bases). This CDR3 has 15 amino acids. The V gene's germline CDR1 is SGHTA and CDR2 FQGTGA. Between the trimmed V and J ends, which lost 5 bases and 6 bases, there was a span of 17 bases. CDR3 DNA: TGTGCCAGCAGCCAAAACGGGATGGTGGGCAATGAGCAGTTCTTC. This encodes CASSQNGMVGNEQFF.

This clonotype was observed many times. The CDR3 protein is CASSPRAGVHVLTF. CDR3 in DNA: TGTGCCAGCAGCCCGCGGGCGGGAGTTCACGTCCTGACTTTC. This sequence joins TRBV11-3 and TRBJ2-6; TRBD2 matches 7 bases. The length of the CDR3 is 14 residues. CDR1 and CDR2 (germline): SGHNT, YENEEA. V gave up 5 bases and J gave up 11 bases; unmatched junction bases: 9.

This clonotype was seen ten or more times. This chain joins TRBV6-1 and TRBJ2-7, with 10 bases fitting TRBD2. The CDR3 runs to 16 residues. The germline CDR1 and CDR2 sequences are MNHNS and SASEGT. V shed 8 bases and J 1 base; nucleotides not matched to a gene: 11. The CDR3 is CASQRYLAGASYEQYF. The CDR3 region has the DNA TGTGCCAGCCAGCGGTACCTAGCGGGAGCGTCCTACGAGCAGTACTTC.

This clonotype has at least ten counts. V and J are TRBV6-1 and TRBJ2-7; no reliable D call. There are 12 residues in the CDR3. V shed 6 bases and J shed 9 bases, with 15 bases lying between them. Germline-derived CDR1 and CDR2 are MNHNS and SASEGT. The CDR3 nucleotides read TGTGCCAGCAGACACCGGATTGTCGGGCAGTACTTC. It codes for CASRHRIVGQYF.

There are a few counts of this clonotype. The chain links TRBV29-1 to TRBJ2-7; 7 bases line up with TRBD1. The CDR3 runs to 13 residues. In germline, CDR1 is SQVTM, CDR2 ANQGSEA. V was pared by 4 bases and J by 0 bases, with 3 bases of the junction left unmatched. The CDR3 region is CSVAGQISYEQYF. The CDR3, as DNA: TGCAGCGTTGCGGGACAGATCTCCTACGAGCAGTACTTC.

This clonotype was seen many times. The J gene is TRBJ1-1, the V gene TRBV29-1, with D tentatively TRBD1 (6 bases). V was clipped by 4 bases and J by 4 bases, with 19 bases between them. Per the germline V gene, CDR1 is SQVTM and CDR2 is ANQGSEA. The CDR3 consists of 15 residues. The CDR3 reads CSVGAGAAVTTEAFF. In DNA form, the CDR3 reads TGCAGCGTTGGGGCAGGGGCGGCGGTGACCACTGAAGCTTTCTTT.

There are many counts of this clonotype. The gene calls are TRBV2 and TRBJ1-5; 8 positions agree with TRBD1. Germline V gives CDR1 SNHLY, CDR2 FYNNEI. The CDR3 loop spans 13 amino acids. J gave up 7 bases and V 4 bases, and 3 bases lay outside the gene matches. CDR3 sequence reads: CASSGTGKQPQHF. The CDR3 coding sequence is TGTGCCAGCAGTGGGACAGGGAAACAGCCCCAGCATTTT.

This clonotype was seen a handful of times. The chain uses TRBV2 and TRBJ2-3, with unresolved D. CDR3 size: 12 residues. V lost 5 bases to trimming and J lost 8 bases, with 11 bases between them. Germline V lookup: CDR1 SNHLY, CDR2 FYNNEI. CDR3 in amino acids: CASSRMDGTQYF. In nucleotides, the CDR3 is TGTGCCAGCAGTCGAATGGATGGTACGCAGTATTTT. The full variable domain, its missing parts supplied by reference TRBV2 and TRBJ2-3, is EPEVTQTPSHQVTQMGQEVILRCVPISNHLYFYWYRQILGQKVEFLVSFYNNEISEKSEIFDDQFSVERPDGSNFTLKIRSTKLEDSAMYFCASSRMDGTQYFGPGTRLTVL.

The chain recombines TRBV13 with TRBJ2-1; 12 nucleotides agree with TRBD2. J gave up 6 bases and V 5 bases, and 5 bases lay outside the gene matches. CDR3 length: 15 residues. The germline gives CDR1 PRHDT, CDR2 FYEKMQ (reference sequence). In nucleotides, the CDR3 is TGTGCCAGCAGCAAGGGACTAGCGGGCCTCAATGAGCAGTTCTTC. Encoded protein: CASSKGLAGLNEQFF. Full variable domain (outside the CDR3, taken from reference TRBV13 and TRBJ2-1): AAGVIQSPRHLIKEKRETATLKCYPIPRHDTVYWYQQGPGQDPQFLISFYEKMQSDKGSIPDRFSAQQFSDYHSELNMSSLELGDSALYFCASSKGLAGLNEQFFGPGTRLTVL.

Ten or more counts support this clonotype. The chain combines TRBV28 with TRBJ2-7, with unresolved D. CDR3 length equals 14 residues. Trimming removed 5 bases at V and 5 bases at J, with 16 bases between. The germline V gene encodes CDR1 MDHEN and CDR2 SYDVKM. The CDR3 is CASSMYGLRHEQYF. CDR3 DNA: TGTGCCAGCAGTATGTACGGCCTACGACACGAGCAGTACTTC.

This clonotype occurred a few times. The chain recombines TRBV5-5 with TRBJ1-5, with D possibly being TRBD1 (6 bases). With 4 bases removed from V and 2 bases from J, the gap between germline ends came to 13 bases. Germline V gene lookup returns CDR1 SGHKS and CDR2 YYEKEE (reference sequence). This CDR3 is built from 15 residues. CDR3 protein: CASSLSGVGNQPQHF. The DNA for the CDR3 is TGTGCCAGCAGCCTATCAGGGGTGGGCAATCAGCCCCAGCATTTT.

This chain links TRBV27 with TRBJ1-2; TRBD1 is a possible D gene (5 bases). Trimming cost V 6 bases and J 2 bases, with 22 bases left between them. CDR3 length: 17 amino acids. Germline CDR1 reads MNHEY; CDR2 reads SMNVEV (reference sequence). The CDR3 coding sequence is TGTGCCAGCAGCTCTCCATTATTGGGGGGGTTAAACTATGGCTACACCTTC. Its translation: CASSSPLLGGLNYGYTF.

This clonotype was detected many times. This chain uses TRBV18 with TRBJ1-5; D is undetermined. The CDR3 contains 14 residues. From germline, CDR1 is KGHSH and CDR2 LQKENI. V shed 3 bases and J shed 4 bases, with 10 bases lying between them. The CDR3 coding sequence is TGTGCCAGCTCACCCCTGGACCGAAATCAGCCCCAGCATTTT. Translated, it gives CASSPLDRNQPQHF.

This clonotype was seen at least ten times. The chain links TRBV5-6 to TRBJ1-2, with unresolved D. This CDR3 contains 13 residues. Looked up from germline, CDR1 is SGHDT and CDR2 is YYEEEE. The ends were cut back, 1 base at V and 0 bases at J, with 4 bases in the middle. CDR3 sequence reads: CASSLKSNYGYTF. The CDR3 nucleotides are TGTGCCAGCAGCTTGAAGTCTAACTATGGCTACACCTTC. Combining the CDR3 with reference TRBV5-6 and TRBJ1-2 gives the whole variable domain DAGVTQSPTHLIKTRGQQVTLRCSPKSGHDTVSWYQQALGQGPQFIFQYYEEEERQRGNFPDRFSGHQFPNYSSELNVNALLLGDSALYLCASSLKSNYGYTFGSGTRLTVV.

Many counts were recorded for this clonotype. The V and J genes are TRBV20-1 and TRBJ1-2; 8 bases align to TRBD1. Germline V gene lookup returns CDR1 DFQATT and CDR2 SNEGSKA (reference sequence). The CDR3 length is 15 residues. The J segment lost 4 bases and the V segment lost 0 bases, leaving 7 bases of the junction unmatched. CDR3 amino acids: CSARDGQGFAYGYTF. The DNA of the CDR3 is TGCAGTGCTAGAGACGGACAGGGATTCGCCTATGGCTACACCTTC.